This T cell receptor beta chain was observed in a study of blood T cells in healthy people across ages. Primed by a sample-barcoded 5' primer and a J-beta primer mix, a second PCR proceeded for about 7 to 12 cycles. MiXCR was run by TCRdb on the 5' RACE reads, yielding one entry per CDR3 protein. The sample includes approximately 1.5 million distinct CDR3 sequences, approximately 39% of them seen just once. The sample holds a few counts of this clonotype. CDR3 length: 17 amino acids. The V gene end was trimmed by 6 bases and the J gene end by 7 bases; junction bases not matched to a gene: 14. Germline V gene lookup returns CDR1 SNHLY and CDR2 FYNNEI.

Sequences were obtained from blood. The rearrangement links TRBV2 to TRBJ2-1; 11 nucleotides match TRBD2. This TCR was recovered from a woman between 18 and 29 years old in good health. CDR3 residues: CASSRNLAGGPGNEQFF. CDR3 bases: TGTGCCAGCAGCCGAAATTTAGCGGGAGGGCCCGGGAATGAGCAGTTCTTC.